These T cell receptor beta chains were read from a single sample in a study of T cells in Graves' hyperthyroidism and ophthalmopathy. TCRdb recomputed calls from the multiplex PCR reads with MiXCR, one row per CDR3 protein. In the table there are about 290,000 distinct CDR3 sequences, over 15% of which are singletons. The sample comprised blood. These receptors came from a man aged 25-45 years with Graves' hyperthyroidism. The CDR3 runs from the conserved cysteine through the conserved F or W. Fields, in order: J gene, V gene, D gene, clone size, CDR3 DNA, CDR3 protein. A D gene is named only where the DNA matches it firmly. Clone size is shown for a subset of rows, as once, few, many or a class of expanded clone.

>TRBJ2-3|TRBV10-3|-|many
TGTGCCATCAGTGAAGGGACTCAGGCTACGCAGTATTTT
CAISEGTQATQYF
>TRBJ2-7|TRBV7-3|-|many
TGTGCCAGCAGCTTAAGGGACGGCTACGAGCAGTACTTC
CASSLRDGYEQYF
>TRBJ2-2|TRBV29-1|-|many
TGCAGCGTTGACAGCTACGCCGGGGAGCTGTTTTTT
CSVDSYAGELFF
>TRBJ1-5|TRBV6-1|TRBD1|few
TGTGCCAGCAGTAAACGGACAGGCCAAAGCAATCAGCCCCAGCATTTT
CASSKRTGQSNQPQHF
>TRBJ2-3|TRBV5-1|TRBD2|many
TGCGCCAGCAGCTTGGATACTAGCGGGAGAGGCGTAAATACGCAGTATTTT
CASSLDTSGRGVNTQYF
>TRBJ2-7|TRBV5-1|-|many
TGCGCCAGCAGCTCGGGGGCGCCTACCTACGAGCAGTACTTC
CASSSGAPTYEQYF
>TRBJ2-7|TRBV12-3/TRBV12-4|-|-
TGTGCCAGCGCAACGTGGCAGGGAAGGGGAGGCGAGCAGTACTTC
CASATWQGRGGEQYF
>TRBJ1-2|TRBV19|-|-
TGTGCCAGTAGAGAGGGCTTTGGCTACACCTTC
CASREGFGYTF
>TRBJ1-1|TRBV29-1|-|-
TGCAGCATACGAAAGGGGGCTGAAGCTTTCTTT
CSIRKGAEAFF
>TRBJ2-2|TRBV11-2|TRBD2|many
TGTGCCAGCAGCCACGGACTAGCAGGGGACACCGGGGAGCTGTTTTTT
CASSHGLAGDTGELFF
>TRBJ2-3|TRBV20-1|-|few
TGCAGTGCTAGAGTTGGGGGATGGAGCGAAGATACGCAGTATTTT
CSARVGGWSEDTQYF
>TRBJ2-5|TRBV2|-|few
TGTGCCAGCAGTGATCGGATGAAAATTCAAGAGACCCAGTACTTC
CASSDRMKIQETQYF
>TRBJ1-2|TRBV7-9|-|-
TGTGCCAGCAGCTTATCCGTCGATGGCTACACCTTC
CASSLSVDGYTF
>TRBJ2-7|TRBV18|-|-
TGTGCCAGCTCACATTCTAGCAGCGCCTACGAGCAGTACTTC
CASSHSSSAYEQYF
>TRBJ2-3|TRBV20-1|TRBD2|many
TGCAGTGCTAGAGGATATTCTAGCGGGAATGAAAGGGGAAATACGCAGTATTTT
CSARGYSSGNERGNTQYF
>TRBJ2-2|TRBV2|-|few
TGTGCCAGCAGTGACCCAACCGCGAACACCGGGGAGCTGTTTTTT
CASSDPTANTGELFF
>TRBJ2-5|TRBV29-1|-|-
TGCAGCACCCTTACAAGGGGGACCCAGTACTTC
CSTLTRGTQYF
>TRBJ1-4|TRBV18|-|many
TGTGCCAGCTCCGCGGAGGGTAAAAGACGAACTAATGAAAAACTGTTTTTT
CASSAEGKRRTNEKLFF
>TRBJ2-1|TRBV5-1|-|-
TGCGCCAGCAGCTCGGGACATTCGGGGCTCGATGAGCAGTTCTTC
CASSSGHSGLDEQFF
>TRBJ2-1|TRBV10-3|TRBD1|many
TGTGCCACAGGGGGCCAGGGCGCCGCATCTGAGCAGTTCTTC
CATGGQGAASEQFF
>TRBJ1-2|TRBV18|-|few
TGTGCCAGCTCGCTATTGACGGAGAACTATGGCTACACCTTC
CASSLLTENYGYTF
>TRBJ2-4|TRBV3-1|TRBD1|many
TGTGCCAGCAGGGCGACAGGGGGCGGCAAAAACATTCAGTACTTC
CASRATGGGKNIQYF